This T cell receptor (beta chain) stems from a study of T cell repertoires in cytomegalovirus infection (dated by TCRdb to between 2018 and 2021). With regard to the full study: Recently identified HLA-C-restricted CMV epitopes, whose presentation resists viral immunomodulation, were targeted by peptide stimulations together with well-studied HLA-B-restricted epitopes. Donor HLA type was relevant to the analysis, as public TCR beta signatures indicated carriage of CMV infection together with the matching HLA type. Study-level results and caveats: Carriers of CMV infection plus the relevant HLA type were discriminated by the cumulative frequency of public TCR beta family members in the study cohort and in an independent approximately 360-donor cohort. The ex vivo response was dominated by HLA-C-restricted CMV-specific TCR beta clonotypes, and the single most frequent clonotype in two of eight donors was supplied by these HLA-C-restricted clonotypes.

A distance of 12 bases separates the germline ends of V and J, which lose 3 bases and 3 bases respectively. Including the terminal cysteine and phenylalanine, the CDR3 comprises 15 residues. Only the CDR3 portion is preserved as DNA: 45 bases, with reading frame beginning at the first base. In its sample, this clonotype was seen a few times. Its antigen target is currently unknown. No base-level quality is on record; no much larger clone is a single base apart. The treatment or condition label here, explained by the study, means: in vitro stimulation with specific CMV peptide epitopes to enrich CMV-specific T cells. The sequencing machine was an Illumina HiSeq 1500. TCRdb reprocessing: public reads trimmed at Q25 with fastp, clones called with MiXCR, in-frame beta chains kept. Merged by CDR3 protein, the rows form single entries marked with the most common genes and DNA. The sample contains about 340,000 distinct CDR3 sequences, around 29% of them found a single time. 15% to 25% of the sample goes to the ten largest clones.

Sample: cultured PBMCs, taken from culture after CMV antigen stimulation. The TCR comes from a human donor in good health (CMV status not recorded). Some clones in this sample may be carry-over from other donors' samples. The chain employs TRBV12-3 or TRBV12-4 and TRBJ1-3; too little of a D gene remains to name it. CDR3 region: CASSLFPEGGNTIYF. The bases are TGTGCCAGCAGTTTGTTCCCCGAGGGTGGAAACACCATATATTTT.